The text below deals with one T cell receptor beta chain. Its antigen is as yet unknown. The data are from a study of tumor-infiltrating lymphocytes in localized non-small cell lung cancer. Study-wide points: TCRbeta sequencing showed higher T cell infiltration in tumors than uninvolved lung. Each assay used a separate piece of the same tissue.

Method: immunoSEQ multiplex PCR; TCRdb's copy keeps in-frame clones and lacks some. The sample shows more than 9,500 clones, approximately 84% of them seen only once. Sequencing was carried out using lung tumor tissue. This receptor was taken from a human donor with non-small cell lung cancer.

The CDR3 spells CASSQTGAATTEAFF. The CDR3 coding sequence is TGTGCCAGCAGCCAAACAGGGGCGGCCACCACTGAAGCTTTCTTT. This chain links TRBV2 with TRBJ1-1; TRBD1 matches 7 bases. Germline V lookup: CDR1 SNHLY, CDR2 FYNNEI. V lost 6 bases, J lost 4 bases, and 11 bases stayed unmatched. This CDR3 is built from 15 residues. The complete variable domain, with remaining parts taken from reference TRBV2 and TRBJ1-1, reads EPEVTQTPSHQVTQMGQEVILRCVPISNHLYFYWYRQILGQKVEFLVSFYNNEISEKSEIFDDQFSVERPDGSNFTLKIRSTKLEDSAMYFCASSQTGAATTEAFFGQGTRLTVV.